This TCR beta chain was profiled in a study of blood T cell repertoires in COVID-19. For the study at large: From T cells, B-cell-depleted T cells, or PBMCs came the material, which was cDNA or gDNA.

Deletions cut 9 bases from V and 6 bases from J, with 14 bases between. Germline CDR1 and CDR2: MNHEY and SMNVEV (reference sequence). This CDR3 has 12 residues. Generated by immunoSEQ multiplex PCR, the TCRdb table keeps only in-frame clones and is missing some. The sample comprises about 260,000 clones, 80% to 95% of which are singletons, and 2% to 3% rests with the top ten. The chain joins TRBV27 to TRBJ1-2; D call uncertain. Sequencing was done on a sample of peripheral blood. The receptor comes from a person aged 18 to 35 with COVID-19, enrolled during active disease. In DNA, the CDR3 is TGTGCCAGTTGGGCCTTTAAGAATGGCTACACCTTC. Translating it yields CASWAFKNGYTF.